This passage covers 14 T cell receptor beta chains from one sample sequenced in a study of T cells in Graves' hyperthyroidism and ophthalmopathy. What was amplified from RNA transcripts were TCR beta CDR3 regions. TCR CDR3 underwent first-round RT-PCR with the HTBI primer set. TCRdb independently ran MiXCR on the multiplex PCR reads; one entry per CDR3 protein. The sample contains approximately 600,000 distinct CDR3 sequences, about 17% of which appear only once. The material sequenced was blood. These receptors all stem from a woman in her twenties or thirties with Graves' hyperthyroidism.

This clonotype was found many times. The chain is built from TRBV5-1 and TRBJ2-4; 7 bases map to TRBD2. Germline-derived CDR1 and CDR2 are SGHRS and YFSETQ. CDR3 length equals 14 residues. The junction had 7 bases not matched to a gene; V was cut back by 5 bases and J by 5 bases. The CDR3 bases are TGCGCCAGCAGATTAGGGACTACCGAAAACATTCAGTACTTC. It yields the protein CASRLGTTENIQYF.

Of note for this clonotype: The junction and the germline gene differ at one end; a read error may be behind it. In DNA, the CDR3 is TGTGCCATCAGTGTATATCAGGGGTTGGGAAATGAGCAGTTCTTC. This translates into CAISVYQGLGNEQFF. This sequence joins TRBV25-1 and TRBJ2-1; maybe TRBD1 (6 bases). The V gene's germline CDR1 is MGHDK and CDR2 SYGVNS. The CDR3 consists of 15 residues.

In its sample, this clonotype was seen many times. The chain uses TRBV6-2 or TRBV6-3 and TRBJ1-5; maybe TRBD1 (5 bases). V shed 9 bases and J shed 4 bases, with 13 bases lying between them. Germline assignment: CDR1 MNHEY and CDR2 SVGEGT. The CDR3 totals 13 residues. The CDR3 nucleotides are TGTGCCAGTACCGACAGTACAAATCAGCCCCAGCATTTT. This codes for CASTDSTNQPQHF.

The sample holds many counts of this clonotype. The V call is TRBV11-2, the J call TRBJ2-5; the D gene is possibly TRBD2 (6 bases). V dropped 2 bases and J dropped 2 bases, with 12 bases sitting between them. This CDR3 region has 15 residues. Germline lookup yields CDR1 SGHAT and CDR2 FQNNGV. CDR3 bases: TGTGCCAGCAGCTTACGCATAGGGACTCAAGAGACCCAGTACTTC. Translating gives CASSLRIGTQETQYF.

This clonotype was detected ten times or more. DNA of the CDR3: TGTGCCAGCAGTTTATTTGCCCAGGGGGCTTACAATGAGCAGTTCTTC. As protein: CASSLFAQGAYNEQFF. The chain uses TRBV27 and TRBJ2-1, with 8 bases fitting TRBD1. There are 16 residues in the CDR3. The germline CDR1 and CDR2 sequences are MNHEY and SMNVEV (reference sequence). The trim removed 1 base at V and 4 bases at J, leaving 6 bases unmatched.

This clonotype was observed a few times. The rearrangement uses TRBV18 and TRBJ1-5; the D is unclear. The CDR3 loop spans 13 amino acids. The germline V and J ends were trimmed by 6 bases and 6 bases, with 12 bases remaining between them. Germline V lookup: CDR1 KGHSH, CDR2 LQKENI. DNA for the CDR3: TGTGCCAGCTCTCCTTCGGGGAGTCAGCCCCAGCATTTT. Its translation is CASSPSGSQPQHF.

The CDR3 DNA follows: TGTGCCACCAGTGAGGTTAACTCCCCAGAGACCCAGTACTTC. Protein product: CATSEVNSPETQYF. The genes are TRBV24-1 and TRBJ2-5; D ambiguous. Germline V gives CDR1 KGHDR, CDR2 SFDVKD. Trimming took off 4 bases at V and 4 bases at J, with 12 bases between the two ends. The CDR3 has 14 residues.

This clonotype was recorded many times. The CDR3 region is CASSFLAGTETQYF. CDR3 nucleotides: TGTGCCAGCAGTTTCCTAGCGGGAACCGAGACCCAGTACTTC. This chain uses TRBV28 with TRBJ2-5, with TRBD2 matching over 9 bases. V lost 3 bases and J lost 5; bases outside the gene matches: 4. This CDR3 has 14 amino acids. The germline V gene has CDR1 MDHEN and CDR2 SYDVKM.

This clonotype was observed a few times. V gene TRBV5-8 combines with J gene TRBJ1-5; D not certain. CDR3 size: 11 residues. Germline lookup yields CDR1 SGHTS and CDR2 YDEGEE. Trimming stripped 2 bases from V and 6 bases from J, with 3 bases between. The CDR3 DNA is TGTGCCAGCAGCTTTCGTCAGCCCCAGCATTTT. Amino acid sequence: CASSFRQPQHF.

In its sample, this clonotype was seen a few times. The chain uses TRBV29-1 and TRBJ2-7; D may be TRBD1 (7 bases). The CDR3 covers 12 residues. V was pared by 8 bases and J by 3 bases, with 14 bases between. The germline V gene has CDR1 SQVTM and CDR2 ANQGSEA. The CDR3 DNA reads TGCAGCTTGAGCAGGGGGGACTACGAGCAGTACTTC. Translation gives CSLSRGDYEQYF.

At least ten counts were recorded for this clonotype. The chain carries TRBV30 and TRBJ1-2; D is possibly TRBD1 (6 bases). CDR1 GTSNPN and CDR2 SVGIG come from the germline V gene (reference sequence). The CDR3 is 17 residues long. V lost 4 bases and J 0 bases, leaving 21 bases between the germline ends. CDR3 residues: CAWNLRKIPGANYGYTF. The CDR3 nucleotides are TGTGCCTGGAACTTGAGGAAGATCCCAGGGGCTAACTATGGCTACACCTTC.

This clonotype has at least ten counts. The CDR3 spells CASSLAASGYEQYF. The CDR3 nucleotides read TGTGCCAGCAGCTTAGCGGCTAGCGGCTACGAGCAGTACTTC. The gene calls are TRBV7-9 and TRBJ2-7; TRBD2 agrees at 7 bases. Germline trimming cut 0 bases from V and 3 bases from J; bases unmatched to any gene: 2. Germline CDR1 reads SEHNR; CDR2 reads FQNEAQ (reference sequence). The CDR3 has 14 amino acids.

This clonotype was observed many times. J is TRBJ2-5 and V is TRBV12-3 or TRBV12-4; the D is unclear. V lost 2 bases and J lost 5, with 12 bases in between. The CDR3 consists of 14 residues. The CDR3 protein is CASSLRARWETQYF. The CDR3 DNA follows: TGTGCCAGCAGTTTAAGGGCGAGGTGGGAGACCCAGTACTTC.

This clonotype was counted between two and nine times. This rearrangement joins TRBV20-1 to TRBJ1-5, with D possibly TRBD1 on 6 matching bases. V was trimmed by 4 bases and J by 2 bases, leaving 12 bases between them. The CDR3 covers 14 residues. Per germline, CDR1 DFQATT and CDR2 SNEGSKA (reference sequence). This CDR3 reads CSANQGQRNQPQHF. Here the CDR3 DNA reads TGCAGTGCTAACCAAGGACAGCGCAATCAGCCCCAGCATTTT.